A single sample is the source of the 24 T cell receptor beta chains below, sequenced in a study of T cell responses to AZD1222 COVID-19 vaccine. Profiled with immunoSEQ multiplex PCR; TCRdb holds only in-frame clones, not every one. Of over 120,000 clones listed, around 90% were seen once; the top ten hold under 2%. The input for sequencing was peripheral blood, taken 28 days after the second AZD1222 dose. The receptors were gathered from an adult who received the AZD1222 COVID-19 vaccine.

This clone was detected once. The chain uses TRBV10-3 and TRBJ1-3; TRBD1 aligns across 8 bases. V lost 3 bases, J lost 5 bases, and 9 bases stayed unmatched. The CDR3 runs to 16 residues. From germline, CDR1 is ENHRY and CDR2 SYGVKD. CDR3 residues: CAISETAGTGRNTIYF. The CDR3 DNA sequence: TGTGCCATCAGTGAAACAGCGGGGACAGGTAGAAACACCATATATTTT.

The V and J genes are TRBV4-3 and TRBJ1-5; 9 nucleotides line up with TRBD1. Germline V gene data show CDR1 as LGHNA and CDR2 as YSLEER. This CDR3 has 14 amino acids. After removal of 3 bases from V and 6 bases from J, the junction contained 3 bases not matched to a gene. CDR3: CASSQGQGSQPQHF. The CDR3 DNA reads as TGCGCCAGCAGCCAGGGACAGGGAAGTCAGCCCCAGCATTTT.

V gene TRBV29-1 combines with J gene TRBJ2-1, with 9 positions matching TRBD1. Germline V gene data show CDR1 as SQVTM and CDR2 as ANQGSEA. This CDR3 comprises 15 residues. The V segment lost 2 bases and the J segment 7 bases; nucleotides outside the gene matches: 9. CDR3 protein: CSVERGTGQRNEQFF. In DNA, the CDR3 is TGCAGCGTTGAACGGGGGACAGGGCAAAGGAATGAGCAGTTCTTC.

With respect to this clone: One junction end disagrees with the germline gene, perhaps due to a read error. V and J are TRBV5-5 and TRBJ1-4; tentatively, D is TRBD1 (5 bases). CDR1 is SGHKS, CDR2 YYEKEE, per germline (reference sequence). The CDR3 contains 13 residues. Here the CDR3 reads CASNVQGNEKLFF. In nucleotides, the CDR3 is TGTGCGAGCAATGTTCAGGGAAATGAAAAACTGTTTTTT.

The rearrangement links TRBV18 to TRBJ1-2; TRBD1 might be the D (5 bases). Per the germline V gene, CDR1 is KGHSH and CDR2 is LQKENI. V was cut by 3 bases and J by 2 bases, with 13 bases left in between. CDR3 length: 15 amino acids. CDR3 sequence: CASSPPQGHNYGYTF. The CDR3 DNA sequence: TGTGCCAGCTCACCCCCCCAGGGCCACAACTATGGCTACACCTTC.

The chain's CDR3 is CASRRTGTADYEQYF. Written as DNA, the CDR3 is TGTGCCAGCAGACGTACCGGGACAGCTGACTACGAGCAGTACTTC. The rearrangement uses TRBV3-1 (or the pseudogene TRBV3-2) and TRBJ2-7; the match to TRBD1 covers 7 bases. J gave up 3 bases and V 6 bases, and 11 bases lay outside the gene matches. The CDR3 is 15 amino acids. In germline, CDR1 is LGHDT, CDR2 YNNKEL (reference sequence).

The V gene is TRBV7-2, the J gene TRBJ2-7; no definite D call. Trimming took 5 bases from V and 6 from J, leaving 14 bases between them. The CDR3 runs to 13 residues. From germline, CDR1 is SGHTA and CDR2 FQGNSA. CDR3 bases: TGTGCCAGCAGCCGTGGGGAATGGGGCGAGCAGTACTTC. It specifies CASSRGEWGEQYF.

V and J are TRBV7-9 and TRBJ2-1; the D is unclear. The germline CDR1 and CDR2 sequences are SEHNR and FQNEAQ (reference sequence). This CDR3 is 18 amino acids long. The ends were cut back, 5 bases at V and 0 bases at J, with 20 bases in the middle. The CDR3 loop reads CASSPPAGDRPSYNEQFF. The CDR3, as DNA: TGTGCCAGCAGCCCACCCGCCGGTGACCGGCCCTCCTACAATGAGCAGTTCTTC.

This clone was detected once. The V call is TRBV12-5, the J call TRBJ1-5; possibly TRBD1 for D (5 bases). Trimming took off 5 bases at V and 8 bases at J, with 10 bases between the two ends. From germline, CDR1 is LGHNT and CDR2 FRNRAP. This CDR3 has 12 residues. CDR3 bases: TGTGCTAGTGGTCCCGGGGGTAAGCCCCAGCATTTT. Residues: CASGPGGKPQHF.

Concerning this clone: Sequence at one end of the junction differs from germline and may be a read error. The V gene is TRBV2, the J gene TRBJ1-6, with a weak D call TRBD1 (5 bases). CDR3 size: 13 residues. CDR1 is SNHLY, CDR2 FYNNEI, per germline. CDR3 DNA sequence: TGTGCCAGCAGGCCGGGGCCCAATTCACCCTTCCACTTT. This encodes CASRPGPNSPFHF.

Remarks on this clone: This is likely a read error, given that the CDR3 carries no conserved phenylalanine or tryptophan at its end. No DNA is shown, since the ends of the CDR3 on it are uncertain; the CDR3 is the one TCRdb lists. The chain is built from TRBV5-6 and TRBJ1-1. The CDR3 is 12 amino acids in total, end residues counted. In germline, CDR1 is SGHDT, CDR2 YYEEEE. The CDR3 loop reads CASSLGRSPLHS.

DNA for the CDR3: TGTGCCAGCAGCCCAGGGACTAGCGGGAGTATTATTCAGTACTTC. It encodes CASSPGTSGSIIQYF. The J gene is TRBJ2-4, the V gene TRBV9; 14 nucleotides match TRBD2. The junction had 7 bases not matched to a gene; V was cut back by 4 bases and J by 10 bases. Germline values: CDR1 SGDLS, CDR2 YYNGEE. The CDR3 is 15 amino acids.

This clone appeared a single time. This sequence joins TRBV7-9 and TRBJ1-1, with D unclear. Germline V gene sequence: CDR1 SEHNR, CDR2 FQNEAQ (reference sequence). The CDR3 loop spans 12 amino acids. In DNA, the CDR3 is TGTGGCCTACTTGAGATGAACACTGAAGCTTTCTTT. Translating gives CGLLEMNTEAFF.

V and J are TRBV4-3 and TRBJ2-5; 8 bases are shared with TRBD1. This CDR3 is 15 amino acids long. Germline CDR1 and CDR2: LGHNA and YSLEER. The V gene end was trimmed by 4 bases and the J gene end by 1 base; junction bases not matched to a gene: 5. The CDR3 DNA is TGCGCCAGCAGCCTCGGGGGACAGGTCCAAGAGACCCAGTACTTC. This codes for CASSLGGQVQETQYF.

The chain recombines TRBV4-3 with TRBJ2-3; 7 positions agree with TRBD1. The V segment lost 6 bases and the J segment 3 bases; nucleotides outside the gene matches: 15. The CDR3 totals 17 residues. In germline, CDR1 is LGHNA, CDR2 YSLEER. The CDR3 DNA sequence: TGCGCCAGCAGTCCAGGGGGTGCCCCGGGGCGGACAGATACGCAGTATTTT. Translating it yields CASSPGGAPGRTDTQYF.

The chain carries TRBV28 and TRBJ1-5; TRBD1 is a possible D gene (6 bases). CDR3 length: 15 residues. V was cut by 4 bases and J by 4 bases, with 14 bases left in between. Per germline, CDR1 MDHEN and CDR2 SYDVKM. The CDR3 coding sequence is TGTGCCAGCAGTTCAGCGGGGGGCCCGAATCAGCCCCAGCATTTT. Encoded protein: CASSSAGGPNQPQHF.

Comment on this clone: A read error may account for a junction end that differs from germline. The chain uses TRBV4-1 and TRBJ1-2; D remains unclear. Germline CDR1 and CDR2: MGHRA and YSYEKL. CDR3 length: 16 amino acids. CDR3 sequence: CASSQDRQVPSYGHTF. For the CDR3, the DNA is TGCGCCAGCAGCCAAGACCGGCAGGTCCCAAGCTATGGCCACACCTTC.

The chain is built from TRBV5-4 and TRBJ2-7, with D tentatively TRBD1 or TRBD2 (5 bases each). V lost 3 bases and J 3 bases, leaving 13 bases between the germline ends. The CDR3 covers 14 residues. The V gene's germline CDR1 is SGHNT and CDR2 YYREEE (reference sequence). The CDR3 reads CASSSRWGNYEQYF. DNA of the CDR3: TGTGCCAGCAGCTCCCGTTGGGGGAACTACGAGCAGTACTTC.

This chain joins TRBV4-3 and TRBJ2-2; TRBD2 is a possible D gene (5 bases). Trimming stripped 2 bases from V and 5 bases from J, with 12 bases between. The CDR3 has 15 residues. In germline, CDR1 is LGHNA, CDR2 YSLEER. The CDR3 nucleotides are TGCGCCAGCAGCCAATCCAACCGCGGGACCGGGGAGCTGTTTTTT. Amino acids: CASSQSNRGTGELFF.

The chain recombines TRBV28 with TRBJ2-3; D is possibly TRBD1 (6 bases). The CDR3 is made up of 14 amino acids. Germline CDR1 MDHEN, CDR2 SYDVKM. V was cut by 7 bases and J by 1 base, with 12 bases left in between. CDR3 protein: CASKAQGRTDTQYF. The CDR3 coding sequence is TGTGCCAGCAAAGCACAGGGCCGCACAGATACGCAGTATTTT.

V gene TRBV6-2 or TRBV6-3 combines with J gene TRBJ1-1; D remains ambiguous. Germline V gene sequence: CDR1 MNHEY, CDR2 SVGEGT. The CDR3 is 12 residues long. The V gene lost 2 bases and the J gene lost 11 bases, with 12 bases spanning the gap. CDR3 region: CASSYQGQRAFF. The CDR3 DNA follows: TGTGCCAGCAGTTACCAAGGGCAGAGGGCTTTCTTT.

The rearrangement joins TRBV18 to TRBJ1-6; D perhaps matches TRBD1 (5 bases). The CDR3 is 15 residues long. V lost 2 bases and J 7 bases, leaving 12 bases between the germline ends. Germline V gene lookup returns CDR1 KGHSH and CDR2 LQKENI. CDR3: CASSPRGGVNSPLHF. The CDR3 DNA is TGTGCCAGCTCACCAAGAGGAGGGGTCAATTCACCCCTCCACTTT.

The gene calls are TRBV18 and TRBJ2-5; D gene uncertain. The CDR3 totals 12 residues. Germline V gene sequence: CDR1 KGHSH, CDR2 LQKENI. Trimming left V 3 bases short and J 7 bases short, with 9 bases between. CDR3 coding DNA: TGTGCCAGCTCACCGGAGTCGGGGACCCAGTACTTC. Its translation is CASSPESGTQYF.

CDR3 in amino acids: CASRVRGSGANVLTF. CDR3 nucleotide sequence: TGTGCCAGTAGGGTCCGGGGGAGCGGGGCCAACGTCCTGACTTTC. V and J are TRBV19 and TRBJ2-6; the D gene is possibly TRBD2 (6 bases). The germline V and J ends were trimmed by 6 bases and 4 bases, with 13 bases remaining between them. CDR1 LNHDA and CDR2 SQIVND come from the germline V gene (reference sequence). This CDR3 region has 15 residues.